This TCR beta chain was found in a study of T cells after yellow fever vaccination. The germline V gene has CDR1 KGHDR and CDR2 SFDVKD. The CDR3 contains 16 residues. V trimming: 3 bases; J trimming: 4 bases; junction bases outside the gene matches: 6. MiXCR, applied by TCRdb to the 5' RACE reads, yields one record per CDR3 protein. The table includes 250,000 to 300,000 distinct CDR3 sequences, roughly 8.7% detected once. The rearrangement uses TRBV24-1 and TRBJ2-1; 9 bases match TRBD2. The TCR comes from a man younger than 35 who received the YFV17D yellow fever vaccine. The sequences come from CD4+ T cells sorted from PBMCs, collected 5 days after the yellow fever booster vaccination. The CDR3 spells CATSDAAGGIYNEQFF. The DNA for the CDR3 is TGTGCCACCAGTGATGCAGCGGGGGGCATTTACAATGAGCAGTTCTTC.